This TCR beta chain comes out of a study of somatic mutations in cytotoxic T cells in rheumatoid arthritis. On the study more broadly: Peripheral blood samples of roughly 30 ml EDTA were taken from patients directly after diagnosis and before treatment. Whole-study findings and limits: Antigens recognized by the expanded CD8+ clones were unknown.

This clone has a handful of counts. Its antigen is unknown. This CDR3 region has 15 residues. Trimming stripped 0 bases from V and 6 bases from J, with 14 bases between. The germline V gene has CDR1 LGHNA and CDR2 YNFKEQ. The protocol was immunoSEQ multiplex PCR, while the TCRdb copy is restricted to in-frame clones and leaves out a portion. The repertoire holds about 23,000 clones, with about four fifths as singletons. This rearrangement joins TRBV4-2 to TRBJ1-2, with D possibly matching TRBD1 (6 bases). The source is an adult with rheumatoid arthritis. The specimen was CD8+ T cells sorted from blood. The CDR3 coding sequence is TGTGCCAGCAGCCAAGAGAGCTGGGGGGCGAATGGCTACACCTTC. This encodes CASSQESWGANGYTF.